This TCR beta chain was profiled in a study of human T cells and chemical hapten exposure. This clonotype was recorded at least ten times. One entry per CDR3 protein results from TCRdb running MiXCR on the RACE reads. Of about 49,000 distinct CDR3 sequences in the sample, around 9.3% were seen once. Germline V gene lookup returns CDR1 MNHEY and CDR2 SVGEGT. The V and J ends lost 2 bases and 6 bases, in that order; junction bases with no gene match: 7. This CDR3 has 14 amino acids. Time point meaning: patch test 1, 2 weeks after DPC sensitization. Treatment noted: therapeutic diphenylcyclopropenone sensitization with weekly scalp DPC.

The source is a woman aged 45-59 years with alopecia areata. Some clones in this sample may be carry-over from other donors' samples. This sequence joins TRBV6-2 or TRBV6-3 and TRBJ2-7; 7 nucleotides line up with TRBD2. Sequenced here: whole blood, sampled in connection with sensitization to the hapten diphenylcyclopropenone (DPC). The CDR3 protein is CASSYAAGESEQYF. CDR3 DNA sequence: TGTGCCAGCAGTTACGCGGCGGGAGAGAGCGAGCAGTACTTC.